Presented here are 32 T cell receptor beta chains from one specimen sequenced in a study of blood T cell repertoires in COVID-19. TCRdb's table, derived via immunoSEQ multiplex PCR, lists solely in-frame clones and lacks some. The table records fewer than 85,000 clones, 70% to 90% of them present only once. Sequences were obtained from peripheral blood. Receptor source: a woman aged 55-75 years with acute or convalescent COVID-19.

The V and J genes are TRBV19 and TRBJ1-2, with 10 bases that match TRBD1. CDR1 is LNHDA and CDR2 is SQIVND in the germline V gene (reference sequence). The CDR3 length is 14 residues. The ends lost 5 bases at V and 2 bases at J; junction bases unmatched: 2. The CDR3 DNA reads as TGTGCCAGTAGTGTGGGACAGGGGAACTATGGCTACACCTTC. This gives the protein CASSVGQGNYGYTF.

This chain joins TRBV30 and TRBJ1-5; TRBD1 agrees at 12 bases. The CDR3 is made up of 15 amino acids. The ends lost 2 bases at V and 6 bases at J; junction bases unmatched: 5. Germline V lookup: CDR1 GTSNPN, CDR2 SVGIG (reference sequence). CDR3 in amino acids: CAWSLRDRGLQPQHF. The CDR3 bases are TGTGCCTGGAGTCTACGGGACAGGGGGCTTCAGCCCCAGCATTTT.

This CDR3 reads CASSRERDRAYGYTF. CDR3 DNA: TGTGCCAGTAGTAGAGAGAGGGACAGGGCCTATGGCTACACCTTC. The V and J genes are TRBV19 and TRBJ1-2, with TRBD1 matching over 9 bases. V trimming: 4 bases; J trimming: 4 bases; junction bases outside the gene matches: 7. Germline V gives CDR1 LNHDA, CDR2 SQIVND (reference sequence). The CDR3 length is 15 residues.

Note on this clone: In the same sample, other DNA sequences code for this CDR3. The chain combines TRBV6-5 with TRBJ1-3, with 7 bases matching TRBD1. The germline V gene has CDR1 MNHEY and CDR2 SVGAGI. Losses at the gene ends were 5 bases for V and 4 bases for J; bases not matched to a gene: 5. The CDR3 totals 14 residues. The CDR3 spells CASSRTGSGNTIYF. As DNA, the CDR3 is TGTGCCAGCAGTCGGACAGGATCGGGAAACACCATATATTTT.

There are a few counts of this clone. V is TRBV5-1 and J is TRBJ1-1; 8 nucleotides align to TRBD1. The CDR3 spans 16 residues. Looked up from germline, CDR1 is SGHRS and CDR2 is YFSETQ. After removal of 0 bases from V and 5 bases from J, the junction contained 9 bases not matched to a gene. The CDR3: CASSLAGGGQGTEAFF. CDR3 nucleotides: TGCGCCAGCAGCTTGGCCGGCGGCGGACAGGGAACTGAAGCTTTCTTT.

V and J are TRBV9 and TRBJ2-3; 7 nucleotides agree with TRBD1. The CDR3 covers 15 residues. Germline V lookup: CDR1 SGDLS, CDR2 YYNGEE. Trimming removed 0 bases from V and 2 bases from J; junction bases left unmatched: 3. CDR3 DNA: TGTGCCAGCAGCGTAGGACAGGGAGTCACAGATACGCAGTATTTT. Residues: CASSVGQGVTDTQYF.

The CDR3 DNA reads as TGTGCCAGCAGCTTCGGGGGCGGGGGGCCCGGGGAGCTGTTTTTT. Its translation: CASSFGGGGPGELFF. This chain links TRBV11-2 with TRBJ2-2, with 8 bases identical to TRBD2. Germline CDR1 and CDR2: SGHAT and FQNNGV. The CDR3 loop spans 15 amino acids. V shed 3 bases and J 6 bases; nucleotides not matched to a gene: 6.

The count of this clone is one. This chain joins TRBV28 and TRBJ1-6, with TRBD1 matching over 8 bases. The CDR3 consists of 15 residues. The V and J ends lost 2 bases and 4 bases, in that order; junction bases with no gene match: 1. Germline CDR1 is MDHEN and CDR2 is SYDVKM. CDR3 in DNA: TGTGCCAGCAGTTTAGGGACAGGTTATAATTCACCCCTCCACTTT. This encodes CASSLGTGYNSPLHF. The whole variable domain, filled in from reference TRBV28 and TRBJ1-6, reads DVKVTQSSRYLVKRTGEKVFLECVQDMDHENMFWYRQDPGLGLRLIYFSYDVKMKEKGDIPEGYSVSREKKERFSLILESASTNQTSMYLCASSLGTGYNSPLHFGNGTRLTVT.

V and J are TRBV10-1 and TRBJ1-2; D perhaps matches TRBD1 (6 bases). The germline V gene has CDR1 WNHNN and CDR2 SYGVQD (reference sequence). The V end lost 0 bases, the J end lost 6 bases, and 8 bases lay between the germline ends. The CDR3 extends over 13 amino acids. This chain's CDR3 is CASSESAGDGYTF. In DNA, the CDR3 is TGCGCCAGCAGTGAGTCCGCAGGGGATGGCTACACCTTC.

The chain is built from TRBV24-1 and TRBJ2-2; D perhaps matches TRBD1 (6 bases). Germline V gene data show CDR1 as KGHDR and CDR2 as SFDVKD. This CDR3 spans 16 amino acids. V lost 3 bases, J lost 1 base, and 11 bases lay in between. In DNA form, the CDR3 reads TGTGCCACCAGTGATGGGGGCAGGGGGAACACCGGGGAGCTGTTTTTT. Residues: CATSDGGRGNTGELFF.

This clone was seen only once. This chain uses TRBV6-5 with TRBJ1-5; no firm D call. Per the germline V gene, CDR1 is MNHEY and CDR2 is SVGAGI. Trimming shortened V by 6 bases and J by 1 base, and 13 bases separated the two germline ends. The CDR3 is made up of 15 amino acids. For the CDR3, the DNA is TGTGCCAGCAGCCTCTCGAAGAGAAGCAATCAGCCCCAGCATTTT. Its translation is CASSLSKRSNQPQHF.

This sequence joins TRBV14 and TRBJ2-7, with D hard to call. Trimming took off 3 bases at V and 3 bases at J, with 9 bases between the two ends. The CDR3 extends over 13 amino acids. CDR1 SGHDN and CDR2 FVKESK come from the germline V gene. The CDR3 nucleotides read TGTGCCAGCAGCCAGGGTGAGGTCTACGAGCAGTACTTC. Translated, it gives CASSQGEVYEQYF.

The V call is TRBV5-1, the J call TRBJ2-7; weak D call: TRBD1 (5 bases). Germline values: CDR1 SGHRS, CDR2 YFSETQ. Trimming stripped 0 bases from V and 0 bases from J, with 7 bases between. The CDR3 is 14 residues long. CDR3 sequence: CASSLEGYSYEQYF. DNA for the CDR3: TGCGCCAGCAGCTTGGAGGGGTACTCCTACGAGCAGTACTTC.

This clone was detected a few times. The chain couples TRBV27 to TRBJ1-4, with 8 bases matching TRBD1. Germline-derived CDR1 and CDR2 are MNHEY and SMNVEV (reference sequence). J was trimmed by 4 bases and V by 5 bases; bases with no gene match: 6. The CDR3 loop spans 15 amino acids. The DNA of the CDR3 is TGTGCCAGCAGTGACAGGGGAACGGTTAATGAAAAACTGTTTTTT. Translating gives CASSDRGTVNEKLFF. Complete variable domain (other parts from reference TRBV27 and TRBJ1-4): EAQVTQNPRYLITVTGKKLTVTCSQNMNHEYMSWYRQDPGLGLRQIYYSMNVEVTDKGDVPEGYKVSRKEKRNFPLILESPSPNQTSLYFCASSDRGTVNEKLFFGSGTQLSVL.

This clone came up many times. The CDR3, as DNA: TGTGCCAGCAGCCTAATGAGGGGACTATACAATGAGCAGTTCTTC. As protein: CASSLMRGLYNEQFF. The chain carries TRBV3-1 (or the pseudogene TRBV3-2) and TRBJ2-1; 7 nucleotides align to TRBD2. The V gene's germline CDR1 is LGHDT and CDR2 YNNKEL (reference sequence). V lost 4 bases and J lost 4; bases outside the gene matches: 7. This CDR3 is built from 15 residues.

This rearrangement joins TRBV11-2 to TRBJ2-7, with 8 positions matching TRBD1. Germline loops: CDR1 SGHAT, CDR2 FQNNGV. V dropped 1 base and J dropped 3; count of bases not matched to a gene: 5. The CDR3 runs 15 residues. CDR3 coding DNA: TGTGCCAGCAGCTTAGGAGGGACAGGACTCTACGAGCAGTACGTC. As protein: CASSLGGTGLYEQYV.

V and J are TRBV4-1 and TRBJ1-5; a possible D gene is TRBD1 (6 bases). Germline loops: CDR1 MGHRA, CDR2 YSYEKL. The V and J ends lost 1 base and 7 bases respectively, with 20 bases between them. There are 17 residues in the CDR3. CDR3 protein: CASSQANTGFQVQPQHF. CDR3 DNA sequence: TGCGCCAGCAGCCAAGCTAATACAGGGTTTCAGGTCCAGCCCCAGCATTTT.

V is TRBV5-8 and J is TRBJ2-3; possibly TRBD2 for D (5 bases). CDR3 size: 16 residues. The germline V gene encodes CDR1 SGHTS and CDR2 YDEGEE. The germline V and J ends were trimmed by 3 bases and 2 bases, with 16 bases remaining between them. The CDR3 protein is CASSWQTGIFTDTQYF. The DNA of the CDR3 is TGTGCCAGCAGCTGGCAAACCGGGATCTTCACAGATACGCAGTATTTT.

This clone was counted once. This rearrangement joins TRBV5-1 to TRBJ1-4, with D possibly matching TRBD1 (5 bases). The germline V gene has CDR1 SGHRS and CDR2 YFSETQ. The CDR3 is 15 amino acids. V lost 0 bases to trimming and J lost 7 bases, with 13 bases between them. CDR3 loop: CASSLDQGVGEKLFF. The CDR3 coding sequence is TGCGCCAGCAGCTTGGACCAGGGTGTGGGTGAAAAACTGTTTTTT.

This clone appeared once. The chain couples TRBV5-4 to TRBJ2-2, with 8 bases matching TRBD2. V trimming: 3 bases; J trimming: 1 base; junction bases outside the gene matches: 14. The germline V gene encodes CDR1 SGHNT and CDR2 YYREEE (reference sequence). CDR3 length: 19 residues. CDR3 amino acids: CASSSPVGRGGMNTGELFF. CDR3 sequence (DNA): TGTGCCAGCAGCTCCCCGGTCGGTCGGGGGGGAATGAACACCGGGGAGCTGTTTTTT. The complete variable domain, with remaining parts taken from reference TRBV5-4 and TRBJ2-2, reads ETGVTQSPTHLIKTRGQQVTLRCSSQSGHNTVSWYQQALGQGPQFIFQYYREEENGRGNFPPRFSGLQFPNYSSELNVNALELDDSALYLCASSSPVGRGGMNTGELFFGEGSRLTVL.

The V call is TRBV10-3, the J call TRBJ1-1, with a weak D call TRBD1 (5 bases). Germline loops: CDR1 ENHRY, CDR2 SYGVKD. The V end was cut by 6 bases, the J end by 4 bases, with 12 bases between. This CDR3 has 13 residues. The CDR3: CAISPWGGTEAFF. In DNA, the CDR3 is TGTGCCATCAGCCCATGGGGGGGCACTGAAGCTTTCTTT.

V and J are TRBV6-5 and TRBJ2-3, with D possibly being TRBD2 (5 bases). Germline values: CDR1 MNHEY, CDR2 SVGAGI. The CDR3 is 14 residues long. Trimming cost V 6 bases and J 2 bases, with 12 bases left between them. CDR3 loop: CASRRDSVTDTQYF. The CDR3 bases are TGTGCCAGCAGGAGGGATTCAGTCACAGATACGCAGTATTTT.

The chain uses TRBV5-4 and TRBJ2-3; D unclear. The CDR3 is 16 residues long. V dropped 0 bases and J dropped 10 bases, with 21 bases sitting between them. Germline CDR1 SGHNT, CDR2 YYREEE (reference sequence). The DNA for the CDR3 is TGTGCCAGCAGCTTGGGGAGTCCCCTGGCCTTGAAGGCGCAGTATTTT. Translation: CASSLGSPLALKAQYF.

This clone was recorded a few times. V gene TRBV6-1 combines with J gene TRBJ2-3; 8 nucleotides line up with TRBD2. The CDR3 runs 15 residues. Germline CDR1 reads MNHNS; CDR2 reads SASEGT. J was trimmed by 4 bases and V by 2 bases; bases with no gene match: 5. DNA of the CDR3: TGTGCCAGCAGTGAATGGCTAGCGGGCGCAGATACGCAGTATTTT. Translating gives CASSEWLAGADTQYF.

The V call is TRBV12-3 or TRBV12-4, the J call TRBJ2-2, with a possible D match to TRBD1 (5 bases). The CDR3 has 12 amino acids. V dropped 5 bases and J dropped 9 bases, with 10 bases sitting between them. DNA of the CDR3: TGTGCCAGCAGTATTCTGGACAGGGAGCTGTTTTTT. Protein sequence: CASSILDRELFF.

The rearrangement links TRBV30 to TRBJ1-5; D unresolved. Germline loops: CDR1 GTSNPN, CDR2 SVGIG (reference sequence). V lost 3 bases to trimming and J lost 0 bases, with 18 bases between them. CDR3 length equals 17 residues. CDR3 sequence reads: CAWRPRQSGISNQPQHF. The CDR3 DNA sequence: TGTGCCTGGAGACCCCGCCAATCGGGGATTAGCAATCAGCCCCAGCATTTT. The complete variable domain, with remaining parts taken from reference TRBV30 and TRBJ1-5, reads SQTIHQWPATLVQPVGSPLSLECTVEGTSNPNLYWYRQAAGRGLQLLFYSVGIGQISSEVPQNLSASRPQDRQFILSSKKLLLSDSGFYLCAWRPRQSGISNQPQHFGDGTRLSIL.

The chain joins TRBV5-4 to TRBJ2-4, with 8 bases matching TRBD1. The CDR3 consists of 16 residues. The J segment lost 0 bases and the V segment lost 4 bases, leaving 6 bases of the junction unmatched. Germline assignment: CDR1 SGHNT and CDR2 YYREEE (reference sequence). CDR3 amino acids: CASSLPGGPAKNIQYF. In DNA form, the CDR3 reads TGTGCCAGCAGCCTTCCAGGGGGCCCAGCCAAAAACATTCAGTACTTC.

This clone was counted many times. The V gene is TRBV2, the J gene TRBJ2-7; no clear D. CDR3 length: 15 residues. V gave up 5 bases and J gave up 3 bases, with 17 bases separating them. Germline-derived CDR1 and CDR2 are SNHLY and FYNNEI. DNA of the CDR3: TGTGCCAGCAGTCTAACACCGGGTAAAGACTACGAGCAGTACGTC. Its protein is CASSLTPGKDYEQYV.

The chain recombines TRBV19 with TRBJ2-3; D may be TRBD1 (6 bases). Between the trimmed V and J ends, which lost 5 bases and 4 bases, there was a span of 16 bases. Germline V CDR1 and CDR2: LNHDA, SQIVND (reference sequence). CDR3 length equals 15 residues. The CDR3 region has the DNA TGTGCCAGTAGTGGGGGCAGGGGCAGTGCAGATACGCAGTATTTT. As protein: CASSGGRGSADTQYF.

J is TRBJ2-3 and V is TRBV1; the D call TRBD2 from the table was never checked on the DNA. TRBV1 is noted as a pseudogene. The CDR3 sequence is 16 residues long. The DNA of the CDR3 is TGCACCAGCAGCCAAGAGGGAGGGAGGGGCACAGATACGCAGTATTTT. This encodes CTSSQEGGRGTDTQYF.

The chain joins TRBV28 to TRBJ1-1, with a possible D match to TRBD1 (6 bases). CDR1 and CDR2 (germline): MDHEN, SYDVKM. The CDR3 has 17 amino acids. V gave up 5 bases and J gave up 1 base, with 20 bases separating them. CDR3 loop: CASSPLETGTKNTEAFF. The CDR3 DNA is TGTGCCAGCAGTCCACTAGAAACCGGGACAAAGAACACTGAAGCTTTCTTT.

The V and J genes are TRBV6-4 and TRBJ1-1; TRBD1 agrees at 7 bases. Germline V lookup: CDR1 MRHNA, CDR2 SNTAGT. The CDR3 consists of 19 residues. Trimming cost V 0 bases and J 0 bases; bases outside gene matches: 13. CDR3 nucleotide sequence: TGTGCCAGCAGTGACTCTACCAGAGGGGGCGGGCCATTGAACACTGAAGCTTTCTTT. It codes for CASSDSTRGGGPLNTEAFF.